The TCR delta chain described here comes from a study of delta chains in infants with herpesvirus infections. Study overall: Ugandan infants were followed prospectively from birth through primary CMV infection.

The CDR3 is 22 amino acids. The junction had 20 bases not matched to a gene; V was cut back by 3 bases and J by 1 base. The germline V gene has CDR1 TSWWSYY and CDR2 QGS. Overall study results and limits: Uninfected infants and those infected after 120 days lacked the public clonotype.

TCR cDNA was made from PBMC RNA with gamma- and delta-chain-specific primers. TCRdb reran clone calling via CATT on the RT-PCR reads. The sample records roughly 110 delta-chain clones, under 25% being singletons. Only a few counts were recorded for this clone. Its antigen is still unknown. The protein held in TCRdb is that of a much larger clone and does not match this DNA's translation at residue 8, likely because of a read error; the protein shown is translated from the DNA. The receptor was isolated from a human donor who was a Ugandan infant, either HIV-exposed or HIV-unexposed (not recorded which). The starting material was peripheral blood, obtained at time point 4 of longitudinal follow-up. The chain recombines TRDV1 with TRDJ1; 13 bases are shared with TRDD3. CDR3 nucleotides: TGTGCTCTTGGGGACCCCAGCTTTCCTTGGTACTGGGGGATACGCGGCACCGATAAACTCATCTTT. Residues: CALGDPSFPWYWGIRGTDKLIF.